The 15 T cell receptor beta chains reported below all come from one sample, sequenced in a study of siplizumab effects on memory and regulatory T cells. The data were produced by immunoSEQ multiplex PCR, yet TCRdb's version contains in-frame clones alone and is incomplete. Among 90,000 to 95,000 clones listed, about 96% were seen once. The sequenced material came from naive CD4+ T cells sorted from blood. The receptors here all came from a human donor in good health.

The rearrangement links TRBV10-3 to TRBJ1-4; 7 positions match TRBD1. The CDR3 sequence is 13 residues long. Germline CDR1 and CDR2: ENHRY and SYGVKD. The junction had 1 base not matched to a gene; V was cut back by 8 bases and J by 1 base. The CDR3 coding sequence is TGTGCCATCCGGGACAGAACTAATGAAAAACTGTTTTTT. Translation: CAIRDRTNEKLFF.

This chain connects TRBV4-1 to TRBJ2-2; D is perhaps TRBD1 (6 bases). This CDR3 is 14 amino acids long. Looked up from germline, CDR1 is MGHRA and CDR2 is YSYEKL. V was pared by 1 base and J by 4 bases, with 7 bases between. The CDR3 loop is CASSQVGGTGELFF. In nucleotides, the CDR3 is TGCGCCAGCAGCCAAGTAGGGGGCACCGGGGAGCTGTTTTTT.

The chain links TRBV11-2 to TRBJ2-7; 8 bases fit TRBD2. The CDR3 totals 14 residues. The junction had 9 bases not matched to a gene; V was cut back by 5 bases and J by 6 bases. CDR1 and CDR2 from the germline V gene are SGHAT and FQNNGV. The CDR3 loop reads CASSTPGLAGEQYF. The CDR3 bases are TGTGCCAGCAGCACCCCCGGGCTAGCGGGCGAGCAGTACTTC.

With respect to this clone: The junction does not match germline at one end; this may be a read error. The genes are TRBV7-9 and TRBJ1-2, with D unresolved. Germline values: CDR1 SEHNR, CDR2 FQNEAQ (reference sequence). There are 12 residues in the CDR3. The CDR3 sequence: CASSLDWGDPAF. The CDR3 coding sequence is TGTGCCAGCAGCTTAGACTGGGGAGATCCCGCCTTC.

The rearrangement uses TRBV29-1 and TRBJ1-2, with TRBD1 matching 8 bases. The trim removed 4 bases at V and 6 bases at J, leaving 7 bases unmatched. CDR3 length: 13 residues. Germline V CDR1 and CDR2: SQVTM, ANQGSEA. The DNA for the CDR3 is TGCAGCGTTGGGGACAGGAGGAAGGATGGCTACACCTTC. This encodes CSVGDRRKDGYTF.

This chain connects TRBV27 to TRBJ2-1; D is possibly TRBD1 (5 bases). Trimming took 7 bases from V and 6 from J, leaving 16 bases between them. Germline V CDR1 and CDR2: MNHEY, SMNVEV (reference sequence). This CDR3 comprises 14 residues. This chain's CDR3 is CASKAQGSVNEQFF. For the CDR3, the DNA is TGTGCCAGCAAGGCGCAGGGTTCAGTCAATGAGCAGTTCTTC.

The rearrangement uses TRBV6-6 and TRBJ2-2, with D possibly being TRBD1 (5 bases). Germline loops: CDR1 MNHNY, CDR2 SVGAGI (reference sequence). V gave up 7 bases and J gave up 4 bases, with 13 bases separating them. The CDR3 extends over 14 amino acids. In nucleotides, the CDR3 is TGTGCCAGCAACCCTGACAGAATCACCGGGGAGCTGTTTTTT. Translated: CASNPDRITGELFF.

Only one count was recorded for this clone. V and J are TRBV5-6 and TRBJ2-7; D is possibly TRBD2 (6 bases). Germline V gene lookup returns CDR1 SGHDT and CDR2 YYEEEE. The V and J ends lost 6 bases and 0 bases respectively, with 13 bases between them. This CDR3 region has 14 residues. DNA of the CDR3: TGTGCCAGCACCCGGGACTTAAGCTCCTACGAGCAGTACTTC. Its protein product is CASTRDLSSYEQYF.

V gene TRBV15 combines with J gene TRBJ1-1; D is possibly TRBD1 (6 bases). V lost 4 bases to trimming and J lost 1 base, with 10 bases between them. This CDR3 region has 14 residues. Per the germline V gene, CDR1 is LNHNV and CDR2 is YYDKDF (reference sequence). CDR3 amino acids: CATSNDRPNTEAFF. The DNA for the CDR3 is TGTGCCACCAGCAACGACAGGCCGAACACTGAAGCTTTCTTT. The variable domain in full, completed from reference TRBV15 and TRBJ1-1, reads DAMVIQNPRYQVTQFGKPVTLSCSQTLNHNVMYWYQQKSSQAPKLLFHYYDKDFNNEADTPDNFQSRRPNTSFCFLDIRSPGLGDTAMYLCATSNDRPNTEAFFGQGTRLTVV.

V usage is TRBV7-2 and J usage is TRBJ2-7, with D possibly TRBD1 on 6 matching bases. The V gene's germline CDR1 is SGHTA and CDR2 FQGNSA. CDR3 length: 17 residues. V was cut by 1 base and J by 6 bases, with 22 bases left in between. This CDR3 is CASSLGAKTGWSTEQYF. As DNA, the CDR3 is TGTGCCAGCAGCTTAGGGGCTAAAACAGGGTGGTCGACCGAGCAGTACTTC. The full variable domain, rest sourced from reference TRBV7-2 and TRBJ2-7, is GAGVSQSPSNKVTEKGKDVELRCDPISGHTALYWYRQSLGQGLEFLIYFQGNSAPDKSGLPSDRFSAERTGGSVSTLTIQRTQQEDSAVYLCASSLGAKTGWSTEQYFGPGTRLTVT.

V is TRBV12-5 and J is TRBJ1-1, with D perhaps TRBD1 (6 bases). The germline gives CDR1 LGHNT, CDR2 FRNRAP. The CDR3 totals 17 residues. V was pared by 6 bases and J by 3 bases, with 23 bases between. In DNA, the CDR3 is TGTGCTAGTGGAAATACAGGGTTCTCGTATGGTGACACTGAAGCTTTCTTT. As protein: CASGNTGFSYGDTEAFF.

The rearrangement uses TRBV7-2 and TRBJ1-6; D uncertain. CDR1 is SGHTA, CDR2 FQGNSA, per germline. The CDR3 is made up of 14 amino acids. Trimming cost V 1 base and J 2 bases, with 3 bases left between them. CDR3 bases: TGTGCCAGCAGCTTAGAGGCCTATAATTCACCCCTCCACTTT. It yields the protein CASSLEAYNSPLHF.

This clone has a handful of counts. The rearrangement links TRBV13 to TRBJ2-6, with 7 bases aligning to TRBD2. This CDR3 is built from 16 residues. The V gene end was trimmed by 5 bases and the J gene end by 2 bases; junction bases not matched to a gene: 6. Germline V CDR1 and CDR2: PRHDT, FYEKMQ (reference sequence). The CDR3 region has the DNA TGTGCCAGCAGCACCCTGGGGGGGGCTGGGGCCAACGTCCTGACTTTC. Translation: CASSTLGGAGANVLTF.

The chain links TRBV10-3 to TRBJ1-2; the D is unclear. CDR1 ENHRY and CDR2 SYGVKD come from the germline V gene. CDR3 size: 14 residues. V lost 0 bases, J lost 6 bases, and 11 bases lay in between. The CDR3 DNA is TGTGCCATCAGTGAGTCGATAGGGTTAGATGGCTACACCTTC. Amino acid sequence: CAISESIGLDGYTF.

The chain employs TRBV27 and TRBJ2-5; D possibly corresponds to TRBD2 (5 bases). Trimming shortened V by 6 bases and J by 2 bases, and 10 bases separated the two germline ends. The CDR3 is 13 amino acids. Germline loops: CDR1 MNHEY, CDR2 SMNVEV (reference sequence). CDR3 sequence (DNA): TGTGCCAGCAGGGCGGGTCCTCAAGAGACCCAGTACTTC. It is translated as CASRAGPQETQYF.